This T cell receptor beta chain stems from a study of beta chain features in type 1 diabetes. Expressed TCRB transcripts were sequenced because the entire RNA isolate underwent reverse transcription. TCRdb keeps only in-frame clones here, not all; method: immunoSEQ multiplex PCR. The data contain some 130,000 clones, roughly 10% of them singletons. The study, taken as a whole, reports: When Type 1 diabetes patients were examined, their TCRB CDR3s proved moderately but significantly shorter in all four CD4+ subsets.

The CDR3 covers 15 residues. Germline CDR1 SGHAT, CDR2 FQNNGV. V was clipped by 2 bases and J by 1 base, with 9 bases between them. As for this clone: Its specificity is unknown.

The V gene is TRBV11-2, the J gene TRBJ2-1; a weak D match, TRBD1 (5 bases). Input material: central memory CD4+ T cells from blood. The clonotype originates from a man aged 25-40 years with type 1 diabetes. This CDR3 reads CASSLTQGSYNEQFF. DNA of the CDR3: TGTGCCAGCAGCTTAACCCAGGGATCCTACAATGAGCAGTTCTTC.